The 22 T cell receptor beta chains in this list originate from one sample, sequenced in a study of T cells in Graves' hyperthyroidism and ophthalmopathy. It was RNA transcripts that yielded the amplified TCR beta CDR3 regions. Primed by the HTBI set, a first-round RT-PCR was run on the TCR CDR3. TCRdb ran MiXCR on the multiplex PCR reads and lists one entry per CDR3 protein. This sample has around 520,000 distinct CDR3 sequences, with approximately 24% found just once. Sequencing was performed on blood. All receptors come from a woman in her thirties with Graves' ophthalmopathy.

The sample holds a few counts of this clonotype. V gene TRBV11-2 combines with J gene TRBJ2-5; TRBD1 agrees at 11 bases. The J segment lost 2 bases and the V segment lost 5 bases, leaving 7 bases of the junction unmatched. Looked up from germline, CDR1 is SGHAT and CDR2 is FQNNGV. The CDR3 loop spans 16 amino acids. CDR3: CASSLTGDRGQETQYF. The CDR3 region has the DNA TGTGCCAGCAGCCTAACGGGGGACAGGGGGCAAGAGACCCAGTACTTC.

This clonotype was counted ten times or more. This rearrangement joins TRBV7-2 to TRBJ1-5; D unresolved. Looked up from germline, CDR1 is SGHTA and CDR2 is FQGNSA. The CDR3 has 13 residues. Between the trimmed V and J ends, which lost 1 base and 7 bases, there was a span of 8 bases. CDR3: CASSLGVYQPQHF. In DNA, the CDR3 is TGTGCCAGCAGCTTAGGGGTATACCAGCCCCAGCATTTT.

The chain recombines TRBV12-3 or TRBV12-4 with TRBJ2-1, with no clear D. CDR3 length equals 12 residues. Trimming took 6 bases from V and 8 from J, leaving 11 bases between them. CDR3 coding DNA: TGTGCCAGCAGCCCTTCGGTACATGAGCAGTTCTTC. This gives the protein CASSPSVHEQFF.

This clonotype was recorded many times. J is TRBJ1-2 and V is TRBV7-8; TRBD1 agrees at 7 bases. The V segment lost 4 bases and the J segment 5 bases; nucleotides outside the gene matches: 7. CDR1 is SGHVS and CDR2 is FQNEAQ in the germline V gene. The CDR3 extends over 14 amino acids. This chain's CDR3 is CASSSLGGGYGYTF. DNA for the CDR3: TGTGCCAGCAGCTCCCTAGGGGGCGGGTATGGCTACACCTTC.

Ten or more counts support this clonotype. V usage is TRBV6-1 and J usage is TRBJ1-3; no firm D call. The CDR3 totals 14 residues. Trimming pared 3 bases from V and 0 bases from J, leaving 6 bases between. Per the germline V gene, CDR1 is MNHNS and CDR2 is SASEGT. CDR3: CASSDVNSGNTIYF. The CDR3 DNA reads TGTGCCAGCAGTGATGTCAACTCTGGAAACACCATATATTTT.

This clonotype was counted ten times or more. The chain couples TRBV11-2 to TRBJ1-5; weak D call: TRBD1 (5 bases). The CDR3 sequence is 14 residues long. V dropped 5 bases and J dropped 3 bases, with 11 bases sitting between them. Germline assignment: CDR1 SGHAT and CDR2 FQNNGV. The CDR3 DNA sequence: TGTGCCAGCAGCCTAGGGGTCCTCAATCAGCCCCAGCATTTT. This encodes CASSLGVLNQPQHF.

CDR3 loop: CASSLAWMSYGYTF. CDR3 coding DNA: TGTGCCAGCAGCTTGGCTTGGATGTCCTACGGCTACACCTTC. The chain is built from TRBV5-4 and TRBJ1-2; D call uncertain. The V gene's germline CDR1 is SGHNT and CDR2 YYREEE (reference sequence). The V and J ends lost 0 bases and 8 bases respectively, with 14 bases between them. CDR3 size: 14 residues.

This clonotype was recorded at least ten times. This chain joins TRBV11-3 and TRBJ2-5; D not certain. The V gene lost 1 base and the J gene lost 2 bases, with 5 bases spanning the gap. The CDR3 length is 13 residues. CDR1 SGHNT and CDR2 YENEEA come from the germline V gene. CDR3 DNA sequence: TGTGCCAGCAGCTTAGGGGTGCAAGAGACCCAGTACTTC. This sequence encodes CASSLGVQETQYF.

At least ten counts were recorded for this clonotype. CDR3 amino acids: CASSLGGPNTGELFF. CDR3 nucleotide sequence: TGTGCCAGCAGTTTAGGGGGCCCGAACACCGGGGAGCTGTTTTTT. The chain joins TRBV28 to TRBJ2-2; a weak D match, TRBD1 (6 bases). Germline V gene data show CDR1 as MDHEN and CDR2 as SYDVKM. Trimming stripped 2 bases from V and 0 bases from J, with 7 bases between. The CDR3 totals 15 residues. The variable domain in full, completed from reference TRBV28 and TRBJ2-2, reads DVKVTQSSRYLVKRTGEKVFLECVQDMDHENMFWYRQDPGLGLRLIYFSYDVKMKEKGDIPEGYSVSREKKERFSLILESASTNQTSMYLCASSLGGPNTGELFFGEGSRLTVL.

This clonotype was seen only a few times. The chain recombines TRBV30 with TRBJ1-5; no firm D call. Per germline, CDR1 GTSNPN and CDR2 SVGIG (reference sequence). The CDR3 length is 14 residues. V shed 1 base and J shed 3 bases, with 10 bases lying between them. The CDR3 sequence: CAWSGLTNNQPQHF. The DNA for the CDR3 is TGTGCCTGGAGTGGTCTGACAAACAATCAGCCCCAGCATTTT.

This clonotype showed up many times. This chain connects TRBV29-1 to TRBJ1-1; D is perhaps TRBD1 (5 bases). V was shortened by 7 bases and J by 6 bases, with 18 bases between the two germline ends. The CDR3 covers 13 residues. The V gene's germline CDR1 is SQVTM and CDR2 ANQGSEA. CDR3 sequence reads: CSGGTGESAEAFF. DNA of the CDR3: TGCAGCGGGGGGACTGGCGAGAGTGCTGAAGCTTTCTTT.

Ten or more counts support this clonotype. The chain is built from TRBV2 and TRBJ1-2, with 10 bases lining up with TRBD1. Trimming cost V 11 bases and J 3 bases; bases outside gene matches: 12. The germline CDR1 and CDR2 sequences are SNHLY and FYNNEI. The CDR3 is made up of 15 amino acids. The CDR3 reads CALLGKTGGDYGYTF. As DNA, the CDR3 is TGTGCCCTCCTTGGCAAGACAGGGGGCGACTATGGCTACACCTTC.

To note about this clonotype: The junction does not match germline at one end; this may be a read error. This chain connects TRBV11-2 to TRBJ1-1, with 8 bases identical to TRBD1. The CDR3 sequence is 14 residues long. Germline V gives CDR1 SGHAT, CDR2 FQNNGV. The CDR3 reads CASSLAHQGAEACF. CDR3 bases: TGTGCCAGCAGCTTGGCACACCAGGGGGCTGAAGCTTGCTTT.

This clonotype was seen repeatedly, ten times or more. Possible read error: a much larger clone is one base away. The chain carries TRBV7-3 and TRBJ2-2; tentative D call: TRBD1 (6 bases). Trimming removed 4 bases from V and 4 bases from J, with 10 bases in between. From germline, CDR1 is SGHTA and CDR2 FQGTGA. The length of the CDR3 is 14 residues. This chain's CDR3 is CASSSGTRTGELFF. The DNA of the CDR3 is TGTGCCAGCAGCTCCGGGACACGCACCGGGGAGCTGTTTTTT.

This clonotype was observed many times. The gene calls are TRBV4-2 and TRBJ2-7; 7 bases agree with TRBD2. This CDR3 has 15 amino acids. J lost 3 bases, V lost 2 bases, and 7 bases had no gene match. Germline V gene data show CDR1 as LGHNA and CDR2 as YNFKEQ. In DNA, the CDR3 is TGTGCCAGCAGCCAACCCCAAAGCGGGGTCTACGAGCAGTACTTC. Amino acids: CASSQPQSGVYEQYF.

The table lists this clonotype with many counts. V is TRBV20-1 and J is TRBJ2-4, with 14 bases that match TRBD2. J gave up 2 bases and V 4 bases, and 13 bases lay outside the gene matches. The CDR3 spans 19 residues. The V gene's germline CDR1 is DFQATT and CDR2 SNEGSKA (reference sequence). CDR3 bases: TGCAGTGCTAACCACGGACTAGCGGGGGGCCCTCCCTCCAAAAACATTCAGTACTTC. It encodes CSANHGLAGGPPSKNIQYF.

As to this clonotype: Given a much more abundant clone one base away, this may be a read error. The J gene is TRBJ2-7, the V gene TRBV27; D gene unclear. The germline V gene encodes CDR1 MNHEY and CDR2 SMNVEV (reference sequence). There are 14 residues in the CDR3. CDR3 in DNA: TGTGCCAGCAGTTTATTCTCCGTTACGGATGAGCAGTGCTTC. It codes for CASSLFSVTDEQCF.

This rearrangement joins TRBV11-3 to TRBJ2-6; a possible D gene is TRBD1 (6 bases). V was cut by 4 bases and J by 0 bases, with 7 bases left in between. The CDR3 has 15 residues. From germline, CDR1 is SGHNT and CDR2 YENEEA. The CDR3 protein is CASSWTASGANVLTF. The CDR3 DNA follows: TGTGCCAGCAGCTGGACAGCCTCTGGGGCCAACGTCCTGACTTTC.

The sample holds many counts of this clonotype. This rearrangement joins TRBV12-3 or TRBV12-4 to TRBJ1-5, with 8 bases that match TRBD1. CDR3 length equals 15 residues. V gave up 6 bases and J gave up 6 bases; unmatched junction bases: 10. CDR3 sequence: CASSLTGGISQPQHF. In DNA, the CDR3 is TGTGCCAGCAGCCTTACAGGGGGGATCAGTCAGCCCCAGCATTTT.

The sample holds many counts of this clonotype. The chain has TRBV19 and TRBJ2-7; D call uncertain. Looked up from germline, CDR1 is LNHDA and CDR2 is SQIVND (reference sequence). CDR3 length equals 17 residues. Trimming cost V 1 base and J 3 bases, with 19 bases left between them. The CDR3 loop is CASSIGGRTYGYYEQYF. As DNA, the CDR3 is TGTGCCAGTAGTATAGGCGGCAGAACCTACGGGTACTACGAGCAGTACTTC.

V is TRBV13 and J is TRBJ2-7, with D possibly matching TRBD1 (5 bases). This CDR3 contains 14 residues. V shed 3 bases and J shed 3 bases, with 12 bases lying between them. Germline CDR1 reads PRHDT; CDR2 reads FYEKMQ (reference sequence). The CDR3 loop reads CASSFSRQFYEQYF. For the CDR3, the DNA is TGTGCCAGCAGCTTTTCGAGACAGTTCTACGAGCAGTACTTC.

This clonotype was detected many times. V gene TRBV10-2 combines with J gene TRBJ1-1; a weak D match, TRBD1 (5 bases). The germline V gene encodes CDR1 WSHSY and CDR2 SAAADI. Trimming stripped 7 bases from V and 3 bases from J, with 21 bases between. The CDR3 is 16 residues long. The CDR3: CASTSGTLLFYTEAFF. In DNA form, the CDR3 reads TGCGCCAGCACGTCCGGGACTCTCTTATTTTACACTGAAGCTTTCTTT.